The 18 T cell receptor beta chains listed next were all sequenced from one sample in a study of blood T cell repertoires in COVID-19 (dated by TCRdb to the early 2020s). The method behind the library was the immunoSEQ multiplex PCR assay. TCRdb carries this immuneACCESS record with in-frame sequences only. Its versions omit some clonotypes, under half of them owing to an unresolved V gene in the studies checked, with the rest unexplained. The sample yields more than 200,000 clones; around 87% were counted once. The ten largest clones represent 1.5% to 2% of the sample. The sequenced material came from PBMCs or T cells enriched from blood (not recorded which). These receptor sequences come from a woman aged 45-59 years who had recovered from COVID-19.

The CDR3, as DNA: TGTGCCACCCTGGCGACGGGTGGCTTCACTGAAGCTTTCTTT. As protein: CATLATGGFTEAFF. The rearrangement uses TRBV2 and TRBJ1-1; D is ambiguous. CDR3 size: 14 residues. CDR1 and CDR2 (germline): SNHLY, FYNNEI. Trimming stripped 10 bases from V and 4 bases from J, with 19 bases between.

The chain has TRBV30 and TRBJ1-1; maybe TRBD1 (5 bases). The CDR3 length is 15 residues. V was shortened by 1 base and J by 4 bases, with 16 bases between the two germline ends. CDR1 and CDR2 from the germline V gene are GTSNPN and SVGIG (reference sequence). The CDR3 spells CAWSAFPYRGTEAFF. DNA for the CDR3: TGTGCCTGGAGTGCCTTCCCGTATAGGGGCACTGAAGCTTTCTTT.

This clone was seen once. The V gene is TRBV6-5, the J gene TRBJ1-1, with unresolved D. Germline V CDR1 and CDR2: MNHEY, SVGAGI. Deletions cut 8 bases from V and 0 bases from J, with 10 bases between. The CDR3 spans 13 residues. CDR3 coding DNA: TGTGCCAGCTATTTAAGCGTGAACACTGAAGCTTTCTTT. This gives the protein CASYLSVNTEAFF.

The chain recombines TRBV19 with TRBJ1-1; a possible D gene is TRBD1 (6 bases). The germline V and J ends were trimmed by 0 bases and 1 base, with 6 bases remaining between them. CDR1 and CDR2 from the germline V gene are LNHDA and SQIVND (reference sequence). The CDR3 runs 14 residues. The CDR3 bases are TGTGCCAGTAGTATAGACAGGGGGAACACTGAAGCTTTCTTT. Translation: CASSIDRGNTEAFF.

This clone was seen only a few times. The rearrangement links TRBV5-1 to TRBJ1-3; a possible D gene is TRBD1 (6 bases). Deletions cut 0 bases from V and 2 bases from J, with 9 bases between. Germline V gives CDR1 SGHRS, CDR2 YFSETQ. This CDR3 has 15 amino acids. CDR3 in DNA: TGCGCCAGCAGCTTGGCCGGGGGGCCTGGAAACACCATATATTTT. This codes for CASSLAGGPGNTIYF.

CDR3 amino acids: CACSSGKDPDTQYF. CDR3 nucleotide sequence: TGTGCCTGTTCTAGCGGGAAGGATCCAGATACGCAGTATTTT. The gene calls are TRBV30 and TRBJ2-3, with 9 bases identical to TRBD2. Trimming cost V 6 bases and J 4 bases; bases outside gene matches: 8. This CDR3 has 14 amino acids. Germline V gives CDR1 GTSNPN, CDR2 SVGIG (reference sequence).

This chain connects TRBV10-3 to TRBJ2-7; D is unclear. The germline V gene has CDR1 ENHRY and CDR2 SYGVKD. Trimming removed 7 bases at V and 2 bases at J, with 15 bases between. The CDR3 covers 14 residues. CDR3 in DNA: TGTGCCATCACGGCTTCTGAGGAGACCTACGAGCAGTACTTC. This gives the protein CAITASEETYEQYF.

This sequence joins TRBV19 and TRBJ2-3; 9 bases are a match to TRBD2. V shed 5 bases, J shed 4 bases, and the junction held 4 bases outside the gene matches. This CDR3 is 14 amino acids long. Germline V lookup: CDR1 LNHDA, CDR2 SQIVND (reference sequence). CDR3 sequence (DNA): TGTGCCAGTAGTGTGGTAGCGGGAGCAGATACGCAGTATTTT. This encodes CASSVVAGADTQYF.

The chain couples TRBV5-6 to TRBJ1-3; D might be TRBD1 (5 bases). Germline V lookup: CDR1 SGHDT, CDR2 YYEEEE. CDR3 size: 14 residues. Trimming took 4 bases from V and 3 from J, leaving 11 bases between them. DNA for the CDR3: TGTGCCAGCAGCGAACGACAGCGTGGAAACACCATATATTTT. Protein: CASSERQRGNTIYF. Using reference TRBV5-6 and TRBJ1-3 for the parts outside the CDR3, the full variable domain is DAGVTQSPTHLIKTRGQQVTLRCSPKSGHDTVSWYQQALGQGPQFIFQYYEEEERQRGNFPDRFSGHQFPNYSSELNVNALLLGDSALYLCASSERQRGNTIYFGEGSWLTVV.

The rearrangement links TRBV7-2 to TRBJ2-2, with a tentative D call TRBD2 (5 bases). The germline V and J ends were trimmed by 1 base and 3 bases, with 15 bases remaining between them. CDR1 and CDR2 from the germline V gene are SGHTA and FQGNSA. This CDR3 contains 17 residues. In DNA form, the CDR3 reads TGTGCCAGCAGCTTAGGTCTACTAGTTTCTGACACCGGGGAGCTGTTTTTT. Residues: CASSLGLLVSDTGELFF.

V gene TRBV11-2 combines with J gene TRBJ1-4; no clear D. Per germline, CDR1 SGHAT and CDR2 FQNNGV. This CDR3 region has 14 residues. The ends were cut back, 1 base at V and 7 bases at J, with 10 bases in the middle. The CDR3 loop is CASSLGRAGEKLFF. DNA of the CDR3: TGTGCCAGCAGCTTAGGCCGAGCTGGTGAAAAACTGTTTTTT.

The chain is built from TRBV27 and TRBJ2-3; TRBD2 matches at 12 bases. This CDR3 has 17 amino acids. V dropped 6 bases and J dropped 3; count of bases not matched to a gene: 10. CDR1 MNHEY and CDR2 SMNVEV come from the germline V gene (reference sequence). CDR3 nucleotide sequence: TGTGCCAGCAGACCAAGGGGCGGACTAGCGGGAACAGATACGCAGTATTTT. Protein sequence: CASRPRGGLAGTDTQYF.

This chain joins TRBV15 and TRBJ2-7, with 9 bases lining up with TRBD2. Trimming at V came to 5 bases and at J to 3 bases, leaving 11 bases not matched to a gene. The germline V gene has CDR1 LNHNV and CDR2 YYDKDF (reference sequence). This CDR3 spans 16 amino acids. The CDR3 sequence is CATSPVGGRAFYEQYF. CDR3 nucleotides: TGTGCCACCAGCCCCGTGGGCGGGAGGGCCTTCTACGAGCAGTACTTC.

This clone was seen once. The J gene is TRBJ2-2, the V gene TRBV5-4, with 13 bases fitting TRBD2. V gave up 4 bases and J gave up 8 bases; unmatched junction bases: 8. There are 16 residues in the CDR3. The V gene's germline CDR1 is SGHNT and CDR2 YYREEE (reference sequence). The CDR3 coding sequence is TGTGCCAGCAGCCCGGGACTAGCGGGGAACAGTGGGGAGCTGTTTTTT. Its protein is CASSPGLAGNSGELFF.

The chain uses TRBV6-5 and TRBJ2-3; weak D call: TRBD2 (6 bases). V lost 6 bases, J lost 3 bases, and 16 bases lay in between. The CDR3 totals 15 residues. Looked up from germline, CDR1 is MNHEY and CDR2 is SVGAGI. CDR3 amino acids: CASRGRLAFTDTQYF. The CDR3 DNA reads as TGTGCCAGCAGGGGCAGGCTAGCGTTTACAGATACGCAGTATTTT.

The gene calls are TRBV29-1 and TRBJ2-6; 10 bases are a match to TRBD2. The CDR3 runs to 17 residues. V dropped 8 bases and J dropped 0; count of bases not matched to a gene: 10. Germline assignment: CDR1 SQVTM and CDR2 ANQGSEA. CDR3 loop: CSHPTPSGSSGANVLTF. Written as DNA, the CDR3 is TGCAGCCACCCAACACCTAGCGGGAGCTCTGGGGCCAACGTCCTGACTTTC. Looking up the rest from reference TRBV29-1 and TRBJ2-6 gives the full variable domain: SAVISQKPSRDICQRGTSLTIQCQVDSQVTMMFWYRQQPGQSLTLIATANQGSEATYESGFVIDKFPISRPNLTFSTLTVSNMSPEDSSIYLCSHPTPSGSSGANVLTFGAGSRLTVL.

The chain has TRBV18 and TRBJ2-1, with D possibly TRBD1 on 7 matching bases. Trimming pared 3 bases from V and 6 bases from J, leaving 21 bases between. This CDR3 contains 17 residues. Germline V lookup: CDR1 KGHSH, CDR2 LQKENI. CDR3 sequence reads: CASSPPQGGVDGNEQFF. CDR3 bases: TGTGCCAGCTCACCCCCGCAGGGGGGAGTCGATGGCAATGAGCAGTTCTTC.

The chain has TRBV4-3 and TRBJ2-5; 9 bases align to TRBD1. CDR3 size: 15 residues. V lost 4 bases, J lost 3 bases, and 6 bases stayed unmatched. Germline V gene sequence: CDR1 LGHNA, CDR2 YSLEER. The CDR3 bases are TGCGCCAGCAGCCCGGACAGGGGAAGAGAAGAGACCCAGTACTTC. Its translation is CASSPDRGREETQYF.